The present entry profiles one T cell receptor (beta chain) with its context. The source of the sample is a study of blood T cell repertoires in COVID-19. In the source study's methods: Estimation of nucleated cell counts relied on the amplification of reference gene primers. Using immunoSEQ multiplex PCR, the repertoire was profiled, and TCRdb retains in-frame clones only, with some absent. Clone size and V and J calls were adopted from that table, with D and trimming inferred from the DNA. The data show some 140,000 clones, just under 85% seen once. The germline CDR1 and CDR2 sequences are SGDLS and YYNGEE. V shed 2 bases and J 4 bases; nucleotides not matched to a gene: 8. The CDR3 is made up of 15 amino acids.

The sample taken for sequencing was peripheral blood. This chain uses TRBV9 with TRBJ2-5, with 7 bases matching TRBD1. The receptor's source is a woman aged 80 or over with acute or convalescent COVID-19. CDR3 bases: TGTGCCAGCAGCGTTCGACAGGGAGATGTAGAGACCCAGTACTTC. Translation gives CASSVRQGDVETQYF. Drawing the rest from reference TRBV9 and TRBJ2-5, the complete variable domain is DSGVTQTPKHLITATGQRVTLRCSPRSGDLSVYWYQQSLDQGLQFLIQYYNGEERAKGNILERFSAQQFPDLHSELNLSSLELGDSALYFCASSVRQGDVETQYFGPGTRLLVL.